In its sample, the clone carrying this TCR beta chain was seen many times. Antigen: not known. Patients with ophthalmopathy all had a Clinical Activity Score of at least 3, a NOSPECS grade of at least 4 and duration under 3 months. Exclusions: uncontrolled infection, other autoimmune disease, pregnancy, lactation. Source material for PBMCs was around 10 ml fresh peripheral blood. RNA transcripts provided the source from which TCR beta CDR3 regions were amplified. Researchers ran a first-round RT-PCR on the TCR CDR3 using the HTBI primer set. TCRdb fed the multiplex PCR reads into MiXCR, producing one record per CDR3 protein. The data show approximately 690,000 distinct CDR3 sequences, about a fifth seen once. The record originates from a study of T cells in Graves' hyperthyroidism and ophthalmopathy. Study findings and constraints: The model's output predicted ophthalmopathy at a median of 6.5 months prior to onset.

After removal of 4 bases from V and 7 bases from J, the junction contained 7 bases not matched to a gene. This CDR3 is built from 14 residues. CDR1 and CDR2 from the germline V gene are SGHTA and FQGTGA. V and J are TRBV7-3 and TRBJ1-2; 9 bases are shared with TRBD1. This TCR derives from a man aged 25-45 years with Graves' ophthalmopathy. The material sequenced was blood. The CDR3 reads CASSSAGTGSGYTF. DNA for the CDR3: TGTGCCAGCAGCTCCGCCGGGACAGGGTCTGGCTACACCTTC.